These 8 T cell receptor beta chains originate from one sample sequenced in a study of T cells expressing NK-cell markers. TCRdb re-called the 5' RACE reads and catalogs CDR3 proteins one per entry, DNA excluded. This sample's table has some 340,000 distinct CDR3 sequences. Sequencing was performed on blood T cells: a sorted CD56 or NKG2C T cell subset, CD4+ or CD8+ T cells, or bulk PBMC T cells (not recorded which). These receptor sequences come from a man aged 18-75 years in good health.

The chain recombines TRBV20-1 with TRBJ2-7; TCRdb picks TRBD2, but there is no DNA to check that call. Germline-derived CDR1 and CDR2 are DFQATT and SNEGSKA (reference sequence). The CDR3 is 14 residues long. The CDR3 loop reads CSASSASGGYEQYF.

The V gene is TRBV4-1, the J gene TRBJ1-3. This CDR3 has 18 amino acids. The germline CDR1 and CDR2 sequences are MGHRA and YSYEKL. The CDR3 is CASSQDSVGAGSGNTIYF.

V usage is TRBV19 and J usage is TRBJ2-1; the TCRdb call, TRBD1, lacks DNA for checking. CDR3 length: 14 residues. The germline V gene has CDR1 LNHDA and CDR2 SQIVND (reference sequence). CDR3 amino acids: CASRGYPRQDEQFF.

V is TRBV28 and J is TRBJ1-3; TCRdb returns TRBD1, unconfirmable since there is no DNA. The CDR3 consists of 15 residues. Germline V gene lookup returns CDR1 MDHEN and CDR2 SYDVKM. CDR3 sequence reads: CASSLPGTGMDTIYF.

This rearrangement joins TRBV21-1 to TRBJ2-7; there is no DNA to check the TCRdb D call of TRBD1. TRBV21-1 constitutes a pseudogene. This CDR3 spans 17 amino acids. CDR3 region: CASSKEGVPARSYEQYF.

The chain links TRBV5-5 to TRBJ2-5; absent DNA, TCRdb's TRBD1 call cannot be checked. Germline V gene lookup returns CDR1 SGHKS and CDR2 YYEKEE (reference sequence). The CDR3 sequence is 18 residues long. The CDR3 spells CASSLEVGAGASQETQYF.

The genes are TRBV6-1 and TRBJ2-5; TCRdb selects TRBD1, and the lack of DNA leaves this call unchecked. The CDR3 is made up of 14 amino acids. Germline values: CDR1 MNHNS, CDR2 SASEGT. CDR3 sequence: CASSGAAGGETQYF.

The chain has TRBV20-1 and TRBJ2-5; TCRdb outputs TRBD1, but without DNA this stays unchecked. Germline loops: CDR1 DFQATT, CDR2 SNEGSKA (reference sequence). The CDR3 spans 14 residues. The CDR3 region is CSAPRQGDQETQYF.